Presented here are 29 T cell receptor beta chains from one specimen sequenced in a study of shared clonotypes between healthy human individuals. Sequencing used immunoSEQ multiplex PCR; TCRdb keeps in-frame clones, though not all of them. The sample consists of around 500,000 clones, approximately 81% of them appearing once. Source material: PBMCs. The origin of the receptors is a woman in her thirties or forties in good health. Some clones in this sample may be carry-over from other donors' samples.

V usage is TRBV7-7 and J usage is TRBJ2-5, with D possibly being TRBD1 (6 bases). This CDR3 region has 13 residues. Germline lookup yields CDR1 SSHAT and CDR2 FNYEAQ (reference sequence). Between the trimmed V and J ends, which lost 8 bases and 2 bases, there was a span of 12 bases. The CDR3 sequence: CASGAGQQETQYF. As DNA, the CDR3 is TGTGCCAGCGGTGCCGGACAGCAAGAGACCCAGTACTTC.

This rearrangement joins TRBV7-8 to TRBJ2-5; possibly TRBD1 for D (6 bases). The CDR3 runs 15 residues. CDR1 is SGHVS, CDR2 FQNEAQ, per germline. Trimming cost V 0 bases and J 5 bases, with 13 bases left between them. The CDR3: CASSLAQTGMETQYF. CDR3 DNA: TGTGCCAGCAGCTTAGCTCAAACAGGGATGGAGACCCAGTACTTC.

The chain combines TRBV7-2 with TRBJ2-4; D is undetermined. V was clipped by 5 bases and J by 0 bases, with 11 bases between them. Germline CDR1 SGHTA, CDR2 FQGNSA. The CDR3 has 15 residues. The CDR3 nucleotides are TGTGCCAGCAGCCCCTCCCTGGAAGCCAAAAACATTCAGTACTTC. Translating it yields CASSPSLEAKNIQYF.

In regard to this clone: A far more abundant clone sits one base away, making this likely a read error. The chain carries TRBV5-1 and TRBJ1-2; D might be TRBD1 (5 bases). Per germline, CDR1 SGHRS and CDR2 YFSETQ. The CDR3 contains 15 residues. V shed 7 bases and J shed 4 bases, with 20 bases lying between them. The CDR3 protein is CASGPGRAGGYGYTF. The CDR3 DNA sequence: TGCGCCAGCGGCCCTGGACGGGCCGGGGGCTATGGCTACACCTTC.

In DNA form, the CDR3 reads TGTGCCAGCAGCGCCCGCCTGCTGAGCGGGAGCCAATCCTACAATGAGCAGTTCTTC. It encodes CASSARLLSGSQSYNEQFF. The rearrangement links TRBV7-9 to TRBJ2-1; TRBD2 matches at 8 bases. CDR1 is SEHNR and CDR2 is FQNEAQ in the germline V gene (reference sequence). J gave up 1 base and V 5 bases, and 16 bases lay outside the gene matches. This CDR3 region has 19 residues.

Only one count was recorded for this clone. The chain joins TRBV20-1 to TRBJ2-5; D unresolved. CDR1 DFQATT and CDR2 SNEGSKA come from the germline V gene (reference sequence). The CDR3 extends over 11 amino acids. The CDR3 region is CSTEDQETQYF. The CDR3, as DNA: TGCAGCACAGAGGATCAAGAGACCCAGTACTTC.

Notes on this clone: This sequence is one base from a far larger clone and is likely a read error. The chain is built from TRBV7-3 and TRBJ2-7, with 10 bases matching TRBD2. J was trimmed by 4 bases and V by 1 base; bases with no gene match: 13. The CDR3 has 18 residues. Germline lookup yields CDR1 SGHTA and CDR2 FQGTGA. The CDR3 loop is CASSLNSGGLAGEYEQYF. Written as DNA, the CDR3 is TGTGCCAGCAGCTTAAATTCAGGTGGTCTAGCGGGAGAATACGAGCAGTACTTC.

This clone was counted once. This chain uses TRBV2 with TRBJ1-2; D is ambiguous. The CDR3 runs 12 residues. Trimming took off 2 bases at V and 4 bases at J, with 5 bases between the two ends. CDR1 and CDR2 (germline): SNHLY, FYNNEI. Written as DNA, the CDR3 is TGTGCCAGCAGTGAAAGGAGCTATGGCTACACCTTC. It translates to CASSERSYGYTF.

The chain links TRBV18 to TRBJ1-4; 8 bases match TRBD1. CDR1 KGHSH and CDR2 LQKENI come from the germline V gene. The CDR3 extends over 17 amino acids. The trim removed 3 bases at V and 2 bases at J, leaving 8 bases unmatched. In DNA, the CDR3 is TGTGCCAGCTCACCTTCCCAGGGGGCGTCTACTAATGAAAAACTGTTTTTT. Protein product: CASSPSQGASTNEKLFF.

Details on this clone: A far bigger clonotype differs at one base, so this is likely a read error. The same CDR3 arises from other DNA sequences in this sample as well. The chain couples TRBV11-2 to TRBJ2-1; the D is unclear. The CDR3 extends over 12 amino acids. In germline, CDR1 is SGHAT, CDR2 FQNNGV. The CDR3 region is CASSFDHNEQFF. DNA of the CDR3: TGTGCCAGCAGCTTTGACCACAATGAACAGTTCTTC.

The chain recombines TRBV7-9 with TRBJ1-1; 7 nucleotides line up with TRBD1. V trimming: 1 base; J trimming: 6 bases; junction bases outside the gene matches: 2. CDR1 is SEHNR, CDR2 FQNEAQ, per germline (reference sequence). This CDR3 has 13 residues. CDR3 nucleotides: TGTGCCAGCAGCTTAGAGGGGGCGGCTGAAGCTTTCTTT. Protein: CASSLEGAAEAFF.

This CDR3 reads CAWTTAYEQYF. As DNA, the CDR3 is TGTGCCTGGACGACTGCTTACGAGCAGTACTTC. The chain employs TRBV30 and TRBJ2-7; D is uncertain. V was trimmed by 4 bases and J by 4 bases, leaving 8 bases between them. Germline-derived CDR1 and CDR2 are GTSNPN and SVGIG (reference sequence). The CDR3 loop spans 11 amino acids.

CDR3 bases: TGTGCCAGCAGCTTTGGGGCGGGAGGGCCATGGGCTGAGCAGTTCTTC. It translates to CASSFGAGGPWAEQFF. The V and J genes are TRBV27 and TRBJ2-1; 9 bases line up with TRBD2. The J segment lost 9 bases and the V segment lost 6 bases, leaving 15 bases of the junction unmatched. The CDR3 covers 16 residues. Germline CDR1 is MNHEY and CDR2 is SMNVEV (reference sequence).

The V call is TRBV5-4, the J call TRBJ2-7; TRBD2 aligns across 9 bases. Trimming at V came to 3 bases and at J to 2 bases, leaving 6 bases not matched to a gene. Germline V gene data show CDR1 as SGHNT and CDR2 as YYREEE (reference sequence). CDR3 size: 15 residues. The DNA for the CDR3 is TGTGCCAGCAGCTCTGGGGCTAGCGGGACCTACGAGCAGTACTTC. Translating it yields CASSSGASGTYEQYF. The complete variable domain, with remaining parts taken from reference TRBV5-4 and TRBJ2-7, reads ETGVTQSPTHLIKTRGQQVTLRCSSQSGHNTVSWYQQALGQGPQFIFQYYREEENGRGNFPPRFSGLQFPNYSSELNVNALELDDSALYLCASSSGASGTYEQYFGPGTRLTVT.

The chain is built from TRBV18 and TRBJ2-4; TRBD2 agrees at 8 bases. V lost 4 bases and J lost 7; bases outside the gene matches: 6. There are 14 residues in the CDR3. Germline V gene lookup returns CDR1 KGHSH and CDR2 LQKENI. The CDR3 is CASSRSGRSNIQYF. CDR3 sequence (DNA): TGTGCCAGCTCACGAAGCGGGAGAAGTAACATTCAGTACTTC. Full variable domain (missing parts from reference TRBV18 and TRBJ2-4): NAGVMQNPRHLVRRRGQEARLRCSPMKGHSHVYWYRQLPEEGLKFMVYLQKENIIDESGMPKERFSAEFPKEGPSILRIQQVVRGDSAAYFCASSRSGRSNIQYFGAGTRLSVL.

The chain links TRBV28 to TRBJ2-3; D is perhaps TRBD1 (6 bases). V gave up 7 bases and J gave up 6 bases, with 20 bases separating them. The CDR3 consists of 15 residues. Germline-derived CDR1 and CDR2 are MDHEN and SYDVKM. The CDR3 sequence: CASTSQGQDGDTQYF. The CDR3 nucleotides read TGTGCCAGCACGTCGCAGGGGCAAGACGGGGATACGCAGTATTTT.

With regard to this clone: This may arise from a read error, as a much more abundant clone is one base away. The chain is built from TRBV11-3 and TRBJ2-2; TRBD2 aligns across 8 bases. The germline V gene encodes CDR1 SGHNT and CDR2 YENEEA. This CDR3 is 16 amino acids long. The CDR3 reads CASSPRGVVNTGELLF. The CDR3 nucleotides are TGTGCCAGCAGCCCGCGGGGGGTCGTCAACACCGGGGAGCTGCTTTTT. Using reference TRBV11-3 and TRBJ2-2 for the parts outside the CDR3, the full variable domain is EAGVVQSPRYKIIEKKQPVAFWCNPISGHNTLYWYLQNLGQGPELLIRYENEEAVDDSQLPKDRFSAERLKGVDSTLKIQPAELGDSAVYLCASSPRGVVNTGELLFGEGSRLTVL.

In DNA form, the CDR3 reads TGTGCCAGCAGTGAACTAGCGGGCAATGAGCAGTTCTTC. This translates into CASSELAGNEQFF. This chain uses TRBV2 with TRBJ2-1; 8 nucleotides align to TRBD2. CDR3 length equals 13 residues. V dropped 2 bases and J dropped 6; count of bases not matched to a gene: 0. The germline CDR1 and CDR2 sequences are SNHLY and FYNNEI.

The chain has TRBV11-3 and TRBJ2-5, with 8 bases aligning to TRBD1. Trimming took 2 bases from V and 5 from J; bases not matched to a gene: 10. The CDR3 is 16 residues long. CDR1 is SGHNT and CDR2 is YENEEA in the germline V gene. Here the CDR3 reads CASSLRTGLFEETQYF. In DNA form, the CDR3 reads TGTGCCAGCAGCTTAAGGACAGGGTTGTTCGAGGAGACCCAGTACTTC.

The gene calls are TRBV19 and TRBJ2-2; perhaps TRBD1 as D (5 bases). V was shortened by 4 bases and J by 6 bases, with 9 bases between the two germline ends. In germline, CDR1 is LNHDA, CDR2 SQIVND (reference sequence). The CDR3 sequence is 13 residues long. The CDR3 here is CASSTAGSGELFF. The CDR3 DNA is TGTGCCAGTAGTACCGCAGGGTCCGGGGAGCTGTTTTTT. The full variable domain, completed using reference TRBV19 and TRBJ2-2, is DGGITQSPKYLFRKEGQNVTLSCEQNLNHDAMYWYRQDPGQGLRLIYYSQIVNDFQKGDIAEGYSVSREKKESFPLTVTSAQKNPTAFYLCASSTAGSGELFFGEGSRLTVL.

This chain uses TRBV7-9 with TRBJ2-1; D unresolved. Germline V gene lookup returns CDR1 SEHNR and CDR2 FQNEAQ (reference sequence). This CDR3 comprises 14 residues. Trimming left V 5 bases short and J 2 bases short, with 10 bases between. In DNA form, the CDR3 reads TGTGCCAGCAGCCAAGCAGGCGCCTACAATGAGCAGTTCTTC. This translates into CASSQAGAYNEQFF.

This chain connects TRBV7-3 to TRBJ2-1; D is possibly TRBD1 or TRBD2 (5 bases each). V dropped 0 bases and J dropped 4 bases, with 13 bases sitting between them. Germline loops: CDR1 SGHTA, CDR2 FQGTGA. This CDR3 is 16 amino acids long. CDR3 amino acids: CASSLTSGTEYNEQFF. CDR3 bases: TGTGCCAGCAGCTTAACCTCCGGGACCGAGTACAATGAGCAGTTCTTC.

The chain couples TRBV4-1 to TRBJ1-1; D is uncertain. Germline V gene lookup returns CDR1 MGHRA and CDR2 YSYEKL. The CDR3 has 15 amino acids. V shed 4 bases and J shed 0 bases, with 12 bases lying between them. Here the CDR3 reads CASSLGPKMNTEAFF. The CDR3 bases are TGCGCCAGCAGCCTAGGACCGAAGATGAACACTGAAGCTTTCTTT.

The chain employs TRBV10-3 and TRBJ1-3; D remains ambiguous. In germline, CDR1 is ENHRY, CDR2 SYGVKD. The V and J ends lost 7 bases and 1 base respectively, with 8 bases between them. This CDR3 has 13 residues. The DNA for the CDR3 is TGTGCCATCAACAGTGTATCTGGAAACACCATATATTTT. This gives the protein CAINSVSGNTIYF.

V gene TRBV9 combines with J gene TRBJ1-1, with D perhaps TRBD1 (6 bases). Germline values: CDR1 SGDLS, CDR2 YYNGEE. The CDR3 spans 14 residues. Trimming left V 2 bases short and J 3 bases short, with 11 bases between. CDR3 coding DNA: TGTGCCAGCAGCGTGTGGACAGAGGACACTGAAGCTTTCTTT. Protein sequence: CASSVWTEDTEAFF.

With regard to this clone: The sample holds other DNA sequences that translate to the same CDR3. This sequence joins TRBV5-1 and TRBJ2-3; D is possibly TRBD2 (5 bases). The CDR3 contains 13 residues. Trimming stripped 2 bases from V and 1 base from J, with 5 bases between. Germline CDR1 reads SGHRS; CDR2 reads YFSETQ. CDR3 sequence (DNA): TGCGCCAGCAGCTTTAGCGGCACAGATACGCAGTATTTT. This translates into CASSFSGTDTQYF.

This clone was observed a single time. The rearrangement joins TRBV7-2 to TRBJ2-1; no reliable D call. This CDR3 is built from 16 residues. V was cut by 0 bases and J by 0 bases, with 9 bases left in between. CDR1 SGHTA and CDR2 FQGNSA come from the germline V gene. This CDR3 reads CASSLALVSSYNEQFF. CDR3 in DNA: TGTGCCAGCAGCTTAGCGCTAGTAAGCTCCTACAATGAGCAGTTCTTC.

On this clone itself: A read error is the likely source, as a far larger clone sits one nucleotide away. The chain uses TRBV5-6 and TRBJ2-7, with 8 positions matching TRBD2. The germline V gene has CDR1 SGHDT and CDR2 YYEEEE. The CDR3 runs 15 residues. Written as DNA, the CDR3 is TGTGCCAGCAGCTCGCCACTAGCGGATTCCTACGAGCAGCACTTC. This encodes CASSSPLADSYEQHF.

The rearrangement joins TRBV7-2 to TRBJ2-7; 10 nucleotides align to TRBD2. The germline CDR1 and CDR2 sequences are SGHTA and FQGNSA. Trimming at V came to 1 base and at J to 2 bases, leaving 11 bases not matched to a gene. The CDR3 has 18 residues. In nucleotides, the CDR3 is TGTGCCAGCAGCTTAGTTGCTAGCGGGAGCTCAGTACCCTACGAGCAGTACTTC. Protein product: CASSLVASGSSVPYEQYF.